Below, 13 T cell receptor beta chains from the same sample are listed, as sequenced in a study of T-cell reconstitution after alpha-beta-depleted transplantation in children. During its preparation, the TCRbeta library received unique molecular identifiers. A single record per CDR3 protein comes from TCRdb applying MiXCR to the PCR reads. The table shows 350,000 to 500,000 distinct CDR3 sequences, with over 40% occurring only once. Sequenced here: PBMCs, sampled before TCRalphabeta/CD19-depleted stem cell transplant. These receptors came from a girl between 2 and 10 years old with aplastic anemia, due to receive a stem cell transplant.

The chain recombines TRBV15 with TRBJ2-1, with 9 nucleotides matching TRBD2. This CDR3 contains 15 residues. Trimming took 6 bases from V and 5 from J; bases not matched to a gene: 8. Germline assignment: CDR1 LNHNV and CDR2 YYDKDF (reference sequence). DNA for the CDR3: TGTGCCACCAGGAATCTAGCGGGACCTAACAATGAGCAGTTCTTC. As protein: CATRNLAGPNNEQFF. Using reference TRBV15 and TRBJ2-1 for the parts outside the CDR3, the full variable domain is DAMVIQNPRYQVTQFGKPVTLSCSQTLNHNVMYWYQQKSSQAPKLLFHYYDKDFNNEADTPDNFQSRRPNTSFCFLDIRSPGLGDTAMYLCATRNLAGPNNEQFFGPGTRLTVL.

This chain joins TRBV20-1 and TRBJ2-5; 9 bases map to TRBD2. The V segment lost 5 bases and the J segment 3 bases; nucleotides outside the gene matches: 16. Looked up from germline, CDR1 is DFQATT and CDR2 is SNEGSKA (reference sequence). CDR3 size: 17 residues. Written as DNA, the CDR3 is TGCAGTGCTGGGGGCCCACTAGCGGGTGGCCCTAAAGAGACCCAGTACTTC. The encoded protein is CSAGGPLAGGPKETQYF.

The chain couples TRBV6-2 or TRBV6-3 to TRBJ2-1; no firm D call. Trimming removed 6 bases from V and 3 bases from J, with 12 bases in between. There are 14 residues in the CDR3. Germline CDR1 is MNHEY and CDR2 is SVGEGT. DNA for the CDR3: TGTGCCAGCAGCAATAAAAGGATCTACAATGAGCAGTTCTTC. As protein: CASSNKRIYNEQFF.

This clonotype was seen many times. V is TRBV5-1 and J is TRBJ2-3; 8 bases line up with TRBD2. The CDR3 runs to 16 residues. Per the germline V gene, CDR1 is SGHRS and CDR2 is YFSETQ. V was clipped by 4 bases and J by 1 base; unmatched bases: 8. This CDR3 is CASSLVAGRGTDTQYF. In DNA form, the CDR3 reads TGCGCCAGCAGCCTAGTAGCGGGGCGCGGCACAGATACGCAGTATTTT. Full variable domain (rest looked up from reference TRBV5-1 and TRBJ2-3): KAGVTQTPRYLIKTRGQQVTLSCSPISGHRSVSWYQQTPGQGLQFLFEYFSETQRNKGNFPGRFSGRQFSNSRSEMNVSTLELGDSALYLCASSLVAGRGTDTQYFGPGTRLTVL.

This clonotype came up a few times. This chain uses TRBV7-2 with TRBJ2-2; D call uncertain. Trimming cost V 0 bases and J 6 bases, with 11 bases left between them. This CDR3 comprises 15 residues. The germline CDR1 and CDR2 sequences are SGHTA and FQGNSA. For the CDR3, the DNA is TGTGCCAGCAGCTTAGCAGCCGAAGCCTCCGGGGAGCTGTTTTTT. Translation: CASSLAAEASGELFF.

CDR3 DNA sequence: TGCGCCAGCAGCTTGGTGACTAGCGGGAGGGGAGATACGCAGTATTTT. Protein product: CASSLVTSGRGDTQYF. This rearrangement joins TRBV5-1 to TRBJ2-3; 14 positions agree with TRBD2. With 0 bases clipped from V and 5 bases from J, the junction kept 2 bases outside the gene matches. Germline CDR1 is SGHRS and CDR2 is YFSETQ. This CDR3 has 16 amino acids.

This rearrangement joins TRBV20-1 to TRBJ2-1; 10 bases line up with TRBD2. V was clipped by 6 bases and J by 4 bases; unmatched bases: 6. This CDR3 is built from 14 residues. Germline V gives CDR1 DFQATT, CDR2 SNEGSKA (reference sequence). CDR3 region: CSALGLAVYNEQFF. In nucleotides, the CDR3 is TGCAGTGCCCTCGGACTAGCGGTTTACAATGAGCAGTTCTTC.

This clonotype was seen a few times. The J gene is TRBJ2-1, the V gene TRBV27; D is uncertain. The CDR3 runs 14 residues. Germline V lookup: CDR1 MNHEY, CDR2 SMNVEV (reference sequence). V was shortened by 6 bases and J by 4 bases, with 13 bases between the two germline ends. Here the CDR3 reads CASSRTPRYNEQFF. CDR3 coding DNA: TGTGCCAGCAGCCGGACCCCCCGTTACAATGAGCAGTTCTTC.

This clonotype was found a few times. The chain recombines TRBV6-5 with TRBJ2-5; D uncertain. Germline V gene sequence: CDR1 MNHEY, CDR2 SVGAGI. CDR3 length: 13 residues. V lost 2 bases, J lost 3 bases, and 7 bases lay in between. The CDR3 sequence is CASSYRSKETQYF. The DNA of the CDR3 is TGTGCCAGCAGTTACCGCAGTAAAGAGACCCAGTACTTC.

The chain combines TRBV20-1 with TRBJ1-5; perhaps TRBD1 as D (5 bases). The CDR3 consists of 14 residues. Germline loops: CDR1 DFQATT, CDR2 SNEGSKA (reference sequence). The V gene lost 2 bases and the J gene lost 4 bases, with 12 bases spanning the gap. The CDR3 bases are TGCAGTGCTAGAACGCAGGGTGGGAATCAGCCCCAGCATTTT. It yields the protein CSARTQGGNQPQHF.

The rearrangement links TRBV4-1 to TRBJ2-5; maybe TRBD1 (7 bases). Germline V gives CDR1 MGHRA, CDR2 YSYEKL. V lost 4 bases to trimming and J lost 5 bases, with 14 bases between them. The CDR3 has 14 amino acids. CDR3 DNA: TGCGCCAGCAGCCCTGACAGGGAGGACGAGACCCAGTACTTC. Its translation: CASSPDREDETQYF.

This chain connects TRBV7-2 to TRBJ2-3; the D is unclear. Germline V gene sequence: CDR1 SGHTA, CDR2 FQGNSA. The CDR3 has 13 residues. V was trimmed by 5 bases and J by 5 bases, leaving 11 bases between them. CDR3 bases: TGTGCCAGCAGCCGTGAACTGCAAGATACGCAGTATTTT. It translates to CASSRELQDTQYF.

This clonotype was counted many times. The chain employs TRBV7-2 and TRBJ2-5; weak D call: TRBD1 (6 bases). The CDR3 has 13 residues. Germline values: CDR1 SGHTA, CDR2 FQGNSA. The V end lost 5 bases, the J end lost 1 base, and 8 bases lay between the germline ends. This CDR3 is CASSRGFQETQYF. CDR3 nucleotides: TGTGCCAGCAGCAGGGGGTTCCAAGAGACCCAGTACTTC.